This T cell receptor beta chain stems from a study of blood T cell repertoires in COVID-19 (TCRdb year 2020). Regarding the complete study: Collaborator samples came from the United States, Italy and Spain and covered acute and convalescent phases of COVID-19. The prospective study material was composed of cDNA or gDNA derived from T cells, B-cell-depleted T cells, or PBMCs. Deeply sampled blood TCRbeta repertoires from subjects exposed to, actively infected with, or recovered from COVID-19 were included in the dataset. The repertoires were released in a freely available public database intended as a resource for research on the immune response to SARS-CoV-2. Samples came from the ongoing ImmuneRACE study (first 160 participants) plus 1,254 subjects from 6 global collaborators. The sample metadata nearly always contained a de-identified subject ID, COVID-19 status, age in years and sex. Where HLA class I and class II types were available, the types were taken from metadata supplied by the sample provider, not from assay-based typing. What the research found in general, with its limitations: Clinical and demographic metadata were provided uncurated, with the amount varying by source and participant.

TCRbeta CDR3 regions were amplified from genomic DNA using the immunoSEQ Assay, a bias-controlled multiplex PCR. Per the authors' processing: The number of nucleated cells in each sample was estimated by amplification of reference gene primers within the assay. To quantify the absolute abundance of each unique TCRbeta CDR3 rearrangement, sequence reads were collapsed and filtered. For each sample, productive Simpson clonality was calculated by taking the square root of Simpson's diversity index across productive rearrangements. Not all clones reach the TCRdb copy of this immuneACCESS table, which keeps in-frame sequences only. Checked studies attribute under half of the gap to unresolved V genes and leave the rest unexplained. For V, J and clone size, that table is used; D and trimming come from the DNA. This sample is represented by 45,000 to 60,000 clones; around 80% of them were singletons. The ten largest account for about 15% of the sample.

The CDR3 runs 10 amino acids, cysteine and phenylalanine included. This entry keeps only the CDR3 DNA: 30 bases, framed from base 1. Deletion took 6 bases off V and 8 bases off J, with a span of 8 bases between the germline ends. Sequences SGHRS (CDR1) and YFSETQ (CDR2) are obtained from the germline V gene. The collaborating institutions used their own protocols to collect whole blood in K2EDTA tubes. Collaborator samples were shipped for TCRbeta analysis as frozen whole blood, isolated PBMCs, or DNA extracted from either sample type. For this clone: Its antigen remains unidentified. Base qualities were left out, and no much larger clone turns up one base away.

The receptor was derived from a human donor with active or convalescent COVID-19. The donor label of this sample is uncertain. The rearranged chain carries TRBV5-1 and TRBJ2-5; the D gene is not confidently resolved. The sample consisted of peripheral blood. CDR3 sequence: CASKSITQYF. In nucleotides, the sequence is TGCGCCAGCAAATCAATCACCCAGTACTTC.